The clone carrying this T cell receptor (beta chain) is labeled medium-sized. Antigen: not known. The data derive from a study of vaccination and CD4 T cells after COVID-19. Study context: Six men and four women formed the convalescents, two being Hispanic. The cells were exposed to overlapping spike peptides originating from SARS-CoV-2, HCoV-NL63, HCoV-OC43 and HCoV-229E for stimulation.

The Oncomine TCR Beta short-read assay sequenced DNA from cultured CD4+ T cells. One entry per CDR3 protein, called by TCRdb with MiXCR from the PCR reads. The sample shows 8,500 to 9,500 distinct CDR3 sequences, under 75% of them seen only once. Noted treatment: roughly 10-day PBMC culture with coronavirus spike peptide pools or control peptides (ViraFEST assay). After expanding antigen-specific T cells with peptide pools, ViraFEST sequenced their TCRs. The sample was cultured CD4+ T cells from blood, taken after SARS-CoV-2 vaccination. The origin of this receptor is a human donor with COVID-19.

The CDR3 DNA sequence: TGTGCCACTGGAGACAGGGGGCGGGATGGAAACACCATATATTTT. This encodes CATGDRGRDGNTIYF. This chain connects TRBV6-1 to TRBJ1-3, with 10 bases that match TRBD1. CDR3 size: 15 residues. The V and J ends lost 10 bases and 3 bases, in that order; junction bases with no gene match: 9. Germline CDR1 MNHNS, CDR2 SASEGT.